The rows below give T cell receptor beta chains drawn from one sample of a study of blood T cell repertoires in COVID-19. Assay: immunoSEQ multiplex PCR; the TCRdb copy retains only in-frame clones and omits some. The profile shows about 210,000 clones, around 88% of them singletons. Sequenced sample: PBMCs or T cells enriched from blood (not recorded which). The receptors originated from a middle-aged woman with acute COVID-19. CDR3s include the opening cysteine and the closing phenylalanine or tryptophan. D genes are given only for firm matches.

14 | TRBJ1-1 | TRBV4-3 | . | TGCGCCAGCAGCCAGCTCAGGGTGAACACTGAAGCTTTCTTT | CASSQLRVNTEAFF
15 | TRBJ1-6 | TRBV18 | TRBD1 | TGTGCCAGCTCACCCCCCGGGACAGTCAATTCACCCCTCCACTTT | CASSPPGTVNSPLHF
12 | TRBJ1-1 | TRBV10-3 | TRBD1 | TGTGCCATCAGTGAGTCGACAGGGGAGGCTTTCTTT | CAISESTGEAFF
13 | TRBJ1-2 | TRBV24-1 | . | TGTGCCACCAGTGATTTTCCTAGTGAAGGCTACACCTTC | CATSDFPSEGYTF
15 | TRBJ2-7 | TRBV21-1 | . | TGTGCCAGCAGCACCCGGGACAGGGGTACCTACGAGCAGTACTTC | CASSTRDRGTYEQYF
14 | TRBJ1-1 | TRBV5-4 | TRBD1 | TGTGCCAGCAGCTGGACAGGGGAGAACACTGAAGCTTTCTTT | CASSWTGENTEAFF
14 | TRBJ1-5 | TRBV7-9 | TRBD1 | TGTGCCAGCAGCTCGACAGGGACCAATCAGCCCCAGCATTTT | CASSSTGTNQPQHF
15 | TRBJ2-1 | TRBV12-5 | . | TGTGCTAGTGGTCCCCCCCAGAACTCCTACAATGAGCAGTTCTTC | CASGPPQNSYNEQFF
13 | TRBJ1-2 | TRBV9 | . | TGTGCCAGCAGCGCTACAGGGAACTATGGCTACACCTTC | CASSATGNYGYTF
14 | TRBJ1-4 | TRBV5-1 | . | TGCGCCAGCAGCACGGGGGGCGTAGATGAAAAACTGTTTTTT | CASSTGGVDEKLFF